Listed below are T cell receptor beta chains from one sample, sequenced in a study of a mutant IDH1 vaccine in newly diagnosed glioma. This table comes from immunoSEQ multiplex PCR, and its TCRdb copy is limited to in-frame clones, with some not included. The sample yields roughly 35,000 clones, 80% to 90% seen once. Sample: PBMCs, taken from a glioma patient treated with radiotherapy, temozolomide or both. The receptors here all came from a woman aged 40 to 50 with glioma. Both conserved end residues are part of each CDR3. The order of the fields is D gene, V gene, clone size, J gene, CDR3 protein, CDR3 DNA. The D gene is left open where the match is weak. Expanded clones get a size class; other rows say once, few or many, or leave the size out.

-	TRBV28	-	TRBJ1-5	CASEGGRFNQPQHF	TGTGCCAGCGAAGGGGGAAGGTTCAATCAGCCCCAGCATTTT
-	TRBV2	-	TRBJ2-3	CASKRGPTDTQYF	TGTGCCAGCAAGAGGGGCCCCACAGATACGCAGTATTTT
-	TRBV6-1	-	TRBJ2-4	CASSETLIVGAKNIQYF	TGTGCCAGCAGCGAAACGCTAATTGTGGGAGCCAAAAACATTCAGTACTTC
-	TRBV19	once	TRBJ2-3	CASSIPPPEGIQYF	TGTGCCAGTAGTATACCCCCCCCGGAGGGAATACAGTATTTT
-	TRBV4-3	-	TRBJ2-5	CASSQGIEGETQYF	TGCGCCAGCAGCCAGGGTATAGAAGGGGAGACCCAGTACTTC
TRBD1	TRBV19	-	TRBJ1-2	CASSILQGTAYGYTF	TGTGCCAGTAGTATACTCCAGGGGACAGCCTATGGCTACACCTTC
-	TRBV6-1	-	TRBJ1-1	CASRVRQVNTEAFF	TGTGCCAGCAGGGTAAGACAGGTGAACACTGAAGCTTTCTTT
TRBD2	TRBV9	-	TRBJ2-5	CASGGSGSGETQYF	TGTGCCAGCGGGGGGAGCGGGAGTGGAGAGACCCAGTACTTC
TRBD2	TRBV4-1	once	TRBJ2-1	CASTISGTSYNEQFF	TGCGCCAGCACCATTAGCGGGACCTCCTACAATGAGCAGTTCTTC
-	TRBV2	-	TRBJ1-6	CASRRTGLSPLHF	TGTGCCAGCAGACGAACAGGGTTATCACCCCTCCACTTT
-	TRBV2	-	TRBJ2-5	CAISSPRQSETQYF	TGTGCCATTTCGTCACCGAGACAATCCGAGACCCAGTACTTC
-	TRBV6-6	-	TRBJ2-7	CASSYSTYEQYF	TGTGCCAGCAGTTACTCGACCTACGAGCAGTACTTC
-	TRBV5-6	few	TRBJ2-5	CASSLITLGGTQYF	TGTGCCAGCAGCTTGATAACACTGGGAGGGACCCAGTACTTC
TRBD1	TRBV5-1	once	TRBJ1-2	CASSSRTGYYGYTF	TGCGCCAGCAGCTCGAGGACAGGATACTATGGCTACACCTTC
TRBD2	TRBV2	-	TRBJ2-7	CASRLAGTYEQYF	TGTGCCAGTCGACTAGCGGGGACCTACGAGCAGTACTTC
TRBD1	TRBV2	-	TRBJ2-2	CASSGQGTGELFF	TGTGCCAGCAGTGGACAGGGTACCGGGGAGCTGTTTTTT
TRBD2	TRBV30	-	TRBJ2-7	CASLAGSSEQYF	TGTGCCTCACTAGCGGGATCGTCCGAGCAGTACTTC
-	TRBV29-1	once	TRBJ2-5	CSAGAETQYF	TGCAGCGCGGGCGCGGAGACCCAGTACTTC
-	TRBV19	-	TRBJ1-6	CASSMNNSPLHF	TGTGCCAGTAGTATGAATAATTCACCCCTCCACTTT
-	TRBV7-2	-	TRBJ1-2	CASSSRGFYGYTF	TGTGCCAGCAGCTCCCGGGGGTTCTATGGCTACACCTTC
-	TRBV5-1	-	TRBJ1-1	CASSLAGLISGTEAFF	TGCGCCAGCAGCTTGGCGGGCCTCATATCGGGCACTGAAGCTTTCTTT
-	TRBV6-1	-	TRBJ1-3	CASSEEGGNTIYF	TGTGCCAGCAGTGAAGAAGGAGGAAACACCATATATTTT
-	TRBV2	-	TRBJ1-5	CASRGERSNQPQHF	TGTGCCAGCAGGGGGGAGCGGAGCAATCAGCCCCAGCATTTT
-	TRBV19	-	TRBJ1-5	CASSISMSRTHQPQHF	TGTGCCAGTAGTATAAGCATGAGCAGGACACATCAGCCCCAGCATTTT
TRBD1	TRBV7-9	-	TRBJ1-1	CASSVTGAGTEAFF	TGTGCCAGCAGCGTAACAGGGGCGGGCACTGAAGCTTTCTTT
TRBD2	TRBV28	-	TRBJ2-2	CASSQRTSGRNTGELFF	TGTGCCAGCAGTCAGCGGACTAGCGGGAGGAACACCGGGGAGCTGTTTTTT
TRBD2	TRBV30	-	TRBJ2-5	CAWREGSGGRGETQYF	TGTGCCTGGAGGGAGGGGTCCGGCGGGAGGGGGGAGACCCAGTACTTC
-	TRBV29-1	-	TRBJ2-3	CSVEIGAADTQYF	TGCAGCGTTGAAATTGGGGCAGCAGATACGCAGTATTTT
TRBD1	TRBV4-1	-	TRBJ2-2	CASSQGQGLITGELFF	TGCGCCAGCAGCCAAGGACAGGGTTTAATTACCGGGGAGCTGTTTTTT
-	TRBV5-1	-	TRBJ2-3	CASRSGVSDTQYF	TGCGCCAGCAGGTCAGGGGTTTCAGATACGCAGTATTTT
-	TRBV7-2	-	TRBJ2-5	CASSPTGNRETQYF	TGTGCCAGCAGCCCAACGGGGAATCGGGAGACCCAGTACTTC
TRBD2	TRBV10-2	-	TRBJ2-7	CASSEFLASGGYEQYF	TGCGCCAGCAGTGAGTTTTTGGCTAGCGGAGGTTACGAGCAGTACTTC
-	TRBV11-3	-	TRBJ2-1	CASSLGPLNEQFF	TGTGCCAGCAGCTTAGGCCCACTCAATGAGCAGTTCTTC
-	TRBV27	-	TRBJ1-5	CASSSHRRGGSNQPQHF	TGTGCCAGCAGTTCCCACCGTCGTGGGGGTAGCAATCAGCCCCAGCATTTT
-	TRBV7-9	-	TRBJ2-3	CASSPPSHLEAQYF	TGTGCCAGCAGCCCTCCCAGCCACCTCGAGGCGCAGTATTTT
-	TRBV19	-	TRBJ2-1	CASSSAGRRSYNEQFF	TGTGCCAGTAGCTCCGCGGGGAGGAGGTCCTACAATGAGCAGTTCTTC
-	TRBV27	-	TRBJ2-3	CASSFGGFGSTDTQYF	TGTGCCAGCAGTTTTGGGGGGTTCGGGAGCACAGATACGCAGTATTTT
TRBD1	TRBV6-5	once	TRBJ2-7	CASRPRGTGGREQYF	TGTGCCAGCAGGCCTCGAGGGACAGGGGGCCGGGAGCAGTACTTC
TRBD2	TRBV5-6	-	TRBJ2-3	CASNRGGGTDTQYF	TGTGCCAGCAACCGGGGGGGTGGCACAGATACGCAGTATTTT
TRBD2	TRBV4-1	-	TRBJ2-7	CASTLSPPGLASKDEQYF	TGCGCCAGCACCCTCTCCCCCCCAGGACTAGCGTCCAAAGACGAGCAGTACTTC
TRBD1	TRBV19	-	TRBJ2-4	CATRGGRLAKNIQYF	TGTGCCACCAGAGGGGGCAGACTAGCCAAAAACATTCAGTACTTC
TRBD1	TRBV19	once	TRBJ1-1	CASSMGDRRNTEAFF	TGTGCCAGTAGTATGGGGGACAGGAGGAACACTGAAGCTTTCTTT
-	TRBV7-9	-	TRBJ2-3	CASSLSPDTQYF	TGTGCCAGCAGCTTATCCCCAGATACGCAGTATTTT
TRBD1	TRBV13	-	TRBJ1-1	CASSPRDRGRTEAFF	TGTGCCAGCAGCCCGCGGGACAGGGGTAGGACTGAAGCTTTCTTT
-	TRBV18	once	TRBJ2-7	CASSPGKPEQYF	TGTGCCAGCTCACCAGGAAAGCCTGAGCAGTACTTC
TRBD1	TRBV18	-	TRBJ2-3	CASSPITGATDTQYF	TGTGCCAGCTCCCCAATAACAGGGGCCACAGATACGCAGTATTTT
-	TRBV5-4	-	TRBJ1-1	CASSPYRTSEAFF	TGTGCCAGCAGCCCCTACAGGACAAGTGAAGCTTTCTTT
TRBD1	TRBV28	once	TRBJ2-7	CASSSWTGGNPSYEQYF	TGTGCCAGCAGTTCCTGGACAGGGGGCAACCCCTCCTACGAGCAGTACTTC
-	TRBV6-1	-	TRBJ1-4	CASSEHRTTNEKLFF	TGTGCCAGCAGTGAACACCGTACAACTAATGAAAAACTGTTTTTT
-	TRBV6-1	-	TRBJ1-1	CASSEPGDSTEAFF	TGTGCCAGCAGTGAACCAGGGGACTCCACTGAAGCTTTCTTT
TRBD1	TRBV19	-	TRBJ1-5	CASSIAPGGSNNQPQHF	TGTGCCAGTAGTATAGCCCCAGGGGGAAGTAACAATCAGCCCCAGCATTTT